The 11 T cell receptor beta chains listed next were all sequenced from one sample in a study of blood T cell repertoires in COVID-19. The protocol was immunoSEQ multiplex PCR, while the TCRdb copy is restricted to in-frame clones and leaves out a portion. The data contain roughly 500,000 clones, more than 85% of them singletons. Specimen: PBMCs or T cells enriched from blood (not recorded which). These receptors all stem from an older woman who had recovered from COVID-19.

The genes are TRBV4-1 and TRBJ1-6; 10 bases align to TRBD1. The J segment lost 9 bases and the V segment lost 0 bases, leaving 5 bases of the junction unmatched. The CDR3 has 16 amino acids. The V gene's germline CDR1 is MGHRA and CDR2 YSYEKL. The CDR3 DNA is TGCGCCAGCAGCCAAGATCGGACAGGGGGGGGTTCACCCCTCCACTTT. Translated, it gives CASSQDRTGGGSPLHF.

The rearrangement joins TRBV5-1 to TRBJ1-1; 7 bases map to TRBD1. The CDR3 contains 15 residues. V trimming: 1 base; J trimming: 6 bases; junction bases outside the gene matches: 9. Germline V CDR1 and CDR2: SGHRS, YFSETQ. This chain's CDR3 is CASSLPKTGVAEAFF. CDR3 sequence (DNA): TGCGCCAGCAGCTTGCCTAAAACAGGGGTGGCTGAAGCTTTCTTT.

This chain connects TRBV6-5 to TRBJ1-1; TRBD1 aligns across 8 bases. Germline CDR1 and CDR2: MNHEY and SVGAGI. This CDR3 is 14 amino acids long. Unmatched junction bases numbered 5, after V lost 6 bases and J lost 2 bases. The chain's CDR3 is CASSSGQVNTEAFF. The DNA for the CDR3 is TGTGCCAGCAGCTCGGGACAGGTCAACACTGAAGCTTTCTTT.

The chain recombines TRBV28 with TRBJ1-2; 9 bases align to TRBD1. The CDR3 sequence is 15 residues long. CDR1 and CDR2 (germline): MDHEN, SYDVKM. The V segment lost 4 bases and the J segment 4 bases; nucleotides outside the gene matches: 7. DNA of the CDR3: TGTGCCAGCAGTTACCGGGACAGGGTCCCCTATGGCTACACCTTC. The encoded protein is CASSYRDRVPYGYTF.

The rearrangement uses TRBV5-1 and TRBJ1-1; D may be TRBD1 (5 bases). Deletions cut 2 bases from V and 5 bases from J, with 13 bases between. Germline CDR1 reads SGHRS; CDR2 reads YFSETQ. This CDR3 is 14 amino acids long. The CDR3 DNA follows: TGCGCCAGCAGCTTTCAGGGAATGGGGACTGAAGCTTTCTTT. Its translation: CASSFQGMGTEAFF.

The chain joins TRBV7-9 to TRBJ1-3; TRBD1 matches 7 bases. CDR3 length: 15 residues. Germline-derived CDR1 and CDR2 are SEHNR and FQNEAQ (reference sequence). After removal of 5 bases from V and 3 bases from J, the junction contained 7 bases not matched to a gene. The CDR3 DNA follows: TGTGCCAGCAGCCCACAGGGGCTTTATGGAAACACCATATATTTT. Protein product: CASSPQGLYGNTIYF.

The chain is built from TRBV30 and TRBJ1-4; no definite D call. Trimming pared 4 bases from V and 2 bases from J, leaving 8 bases between. This CDR3 has 13 residues. Germline-derived CDR1 and CDR2 are GTSNPN and SVGIG (reference sequence). CDR3 region: CAWNLATNEKLFF. In DNA form, the CDR3 reads TGTGCCTGGAACCTGGCCACTAATGAAAAACTGTTTTTT.

This clone was found once. The J gene is TRBJ1-1, the V gene TRBV27, with D maybe TRBD1 (5 bases). In germline, CDR1 is MNHEY, CDR2 SMNVEV (reference sequence). The CDR3 covers 14 residues. Deletions cut 2 bases from V and 4 bases from J, with 11 bases between. The CDR3 nucleotides read TGTGCCAGCAGTTTAATCCAGGGCGTCACTGAAGCTTTCTTT. Translated, it gives CASSLIQGVTEAFF.

The J gene is TRBJ2-3, the V gene TRBV10-3, with 8 bases fitting TRBD2. J gave up 5 bases and V 3 bases, and 10 bases lay outside the gene matches. Germline V CDR1 and CDR2: ENHRY, SYGVKD. The CDR3 is 16 residues long. The CDR3 spells CAISDEGGGRRDTQYF. In nucleotides, the CDR3 is TGTGCCATCAGTGACGAGGGCGGGGGGCGTAGAGATACGCAGTATTTT.

The CDR3 DNA reads as TGTGCCAGCAGTCGGTCCCGGGACAGCTACGAGCAGTACTTC. Translated: CASSRSRDSYEQYF. J is TRBJ2-7 and V is TRBV6-6; 7 bases map to TRBD1. This CDR3 has 14 amino acids. J gave up 3 bases and V 5 bases, and 7 bases lay outside the gene matches. Per the germline V gene, CDR1 is MNHNY and CDR2 is SVGAGI (reference sequence).

This clone was seen just once. The chain has TRBV7-6 and TRBJ2-3; D call uncertain. Germline assignment: CDR1 SGHVS and CDR2 FNYEAQ. The CDR3 extends over 15 amino acids. Trimming stripped 5 bases from V and 3 bases from J, with 15 bases between. The CDR3 reads CASSALSLATDTQYF. The CDR3 nucleotides read TGTGCCAGCAGCGCCCTCTCCCTCGCGACAGATACGCAGTATTTT. The entire variable domain, with the rest obtained from reference TRBV7-6 and TRBJ2-3, is as follows: GAGVSQSPRYKVTKRGQDVALRCDPISGHVSLYWYRQALGQGPEFLTYFNYEAQQDKSGLPNDRFSAERPEGSISTLTIQRTEQRDSAMYRCASSALSLATDTQYFGPGTRLTVL.